The sequence of this TCR beta chain was determined in a study of shared clonotypes between healthy human individuals. Assay: immunoSEQ multiplex PCR; the TCRdb copy retains only in-frame clones and omits some. The sample lists 2,100,000 or so clones; approximately 94% were seen once. The CDR3 sequence is 11 residues long. Deletions cut 8 bases from V and 7 bases from J, with 9 bases between. Germline V gene data show CDR1 as LNHNV and CDR2 as YYDKDF (reference sequence). Broader study findings: Among donors, the sharing of clonotypes was expected to be influenced by sequencing depth. Relative to clonotypes present in all four donors, those not shared had lower generation probabilities.

About this clone itself: The target antigen is unknown.

This sequence joins TRBV15 and TRBJ1-3; D call uncertain. Sample: naive CD4+ T cells sorted from blood. Indicated subset: CD45RA+ positively selected. The receptor was derived from a man aged 18-30 years in good health. The CDR3 is CATAFSNTIYF. The CDR3 region has the DNA TGTGCCACCGCTTTCAGCAACACCATATATTTT. The full variable domain, its missing parts supplied by reference TRBV15 and TRBJ1-3, is DAMVIQNPRYQVTQFGKPVTLSCSQTLNHNVMYWYQQKSSQAPKLLFHYYDKDFNNEADTPDNFQSRRPNTSFCFLDIRSPGLGDTAMYLCATAFSNTIYFGEGSWLTVV.